This T cell receptor beta chain was obtained from a study of T cell responses to AZD1222 COVID-19 vaccine. Study conclusions and caveats: Vaccination with two AZD1222 doses was followed by a rise in Spike-specific TCR breadth and depth. Spike-spanning, vaccine-associated CD4 TCRs were dominant at 160-218 and 743-854.

The repertoire was sequenced with immunoSEQ multiplex PCR; TCRdb's copy has only in-frame clones and lacks some. The sample comprises over 100,000 clones, roughly 80% of which are singletons, and over 15% rests with the top ten. Note on this clone: Its antigen is undetermined.

CDR1 and CDR2 from the germline V gene are MNHEY and SMNVEV (reference sequence). The trim removed 5 bases at V and 7 bases at J, leaving 6 bases unmatched. The CDR3 sequence is 15 residues long. The TCR sequence derives from an adult in good health. The starting material was peripheral blood, obtained on day 0 of AZD1222 vaccination. This chain joins TRBV27 and TRBJ1-6; TRBD1 matches at 9 bases. The chain's CDR3 is CASSPTGQGNSPLHF. The CDR3 nucleotides read TGTGCCAGCAGTCCCACCGGACAGGGGAATTCACCCCTCCACTTT.